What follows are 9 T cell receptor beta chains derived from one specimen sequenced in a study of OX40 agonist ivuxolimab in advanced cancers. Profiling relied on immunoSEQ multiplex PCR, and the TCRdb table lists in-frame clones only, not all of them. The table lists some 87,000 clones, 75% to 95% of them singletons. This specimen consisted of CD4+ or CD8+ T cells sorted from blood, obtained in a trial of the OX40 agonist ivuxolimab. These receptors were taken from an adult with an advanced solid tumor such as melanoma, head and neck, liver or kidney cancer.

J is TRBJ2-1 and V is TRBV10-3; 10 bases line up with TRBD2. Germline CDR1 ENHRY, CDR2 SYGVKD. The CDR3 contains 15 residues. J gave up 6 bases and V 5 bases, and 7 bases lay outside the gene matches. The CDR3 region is CAISRAGGPGNEQFF. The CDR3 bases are TGTGCCATCAGTAGAGCGGGGGGGCCGGGCAATGAGCAGTTCTTC.

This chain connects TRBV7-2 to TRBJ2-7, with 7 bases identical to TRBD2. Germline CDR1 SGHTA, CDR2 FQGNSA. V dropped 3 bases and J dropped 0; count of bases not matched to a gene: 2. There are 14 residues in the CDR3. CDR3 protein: CASSFTSDSYEQYF. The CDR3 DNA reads TGTGCCAGCAGCTTTACTAGCGACTCCTACGAGCAGTACTTC.

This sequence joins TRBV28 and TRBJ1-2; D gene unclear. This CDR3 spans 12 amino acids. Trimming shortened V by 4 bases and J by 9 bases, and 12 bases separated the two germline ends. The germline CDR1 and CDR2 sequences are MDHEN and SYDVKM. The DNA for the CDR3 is TGTGCCAGCAGTTGGACCGTCCAAAGCTACACCTTC. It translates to CASSWTVQSYTF.

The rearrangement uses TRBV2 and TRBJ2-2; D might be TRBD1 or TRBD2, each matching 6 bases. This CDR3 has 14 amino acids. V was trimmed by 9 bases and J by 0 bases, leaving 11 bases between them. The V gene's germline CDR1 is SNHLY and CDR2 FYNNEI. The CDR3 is CARGGRPNTGELFF. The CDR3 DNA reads TGTGCCAGGGGGGGCCGACCGAACACCGGGGAGCTGTTTTTT.

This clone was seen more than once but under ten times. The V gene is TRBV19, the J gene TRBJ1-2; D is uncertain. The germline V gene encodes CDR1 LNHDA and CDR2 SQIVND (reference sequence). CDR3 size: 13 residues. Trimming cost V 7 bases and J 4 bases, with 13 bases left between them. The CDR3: CASTPAGPYGYTF. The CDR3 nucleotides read TGTGCCAGTACCCCCGCAGGACCCTATGGCTACACCTTC.

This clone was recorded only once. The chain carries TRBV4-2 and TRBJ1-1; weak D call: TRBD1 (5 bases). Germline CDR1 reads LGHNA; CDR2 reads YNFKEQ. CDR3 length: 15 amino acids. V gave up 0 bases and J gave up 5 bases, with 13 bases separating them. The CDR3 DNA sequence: TGTGCCAGCAGCCAAGATTTGGGGGGGGGTACTGAAGCTTTCTTT. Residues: CASSQDLGGGTEAFF.

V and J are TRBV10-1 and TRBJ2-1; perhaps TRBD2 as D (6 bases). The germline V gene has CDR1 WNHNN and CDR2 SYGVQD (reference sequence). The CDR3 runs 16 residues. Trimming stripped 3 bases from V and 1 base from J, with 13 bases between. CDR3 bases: TGCGCCAGCAGTGACAACCGGGAGAAGTCCTACAATGAGCAGTTCTTC. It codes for CASSDNREKSYNEQFF.

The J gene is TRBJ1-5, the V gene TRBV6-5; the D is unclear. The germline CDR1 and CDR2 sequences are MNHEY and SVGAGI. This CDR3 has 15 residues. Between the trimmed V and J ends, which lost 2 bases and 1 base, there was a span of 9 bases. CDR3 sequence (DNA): TGTGCCAGCAGTTACCCGACCAAAAGCAATCAGCCCCAGCATTTT. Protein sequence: CASSYPTKSNQPQHF.

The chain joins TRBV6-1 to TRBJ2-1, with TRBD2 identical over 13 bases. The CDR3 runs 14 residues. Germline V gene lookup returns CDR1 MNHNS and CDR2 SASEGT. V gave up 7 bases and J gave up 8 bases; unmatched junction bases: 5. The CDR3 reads CASNGLAGVHEQFF. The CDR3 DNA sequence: TGTGCCAGCAACGGACTAGCGGGAGTGCATGAGCAGTTCTTC.